Shown below are 10 T cell receptor beta chains from a single sample sequenced in a study of cytomegalovirus exposure and HLA in healthy donors. With 60 Vbeta and 13 Jbeta primers, the PCR was carried out. Generated by immunoSEQ multiplex PCR, the TCRdb table keeps only in-frame clones and is missing some. The data show about 130,000 clones, over 70% seen once. The sequenced sample consisted of PBMCs. These receptors came from a man aged 18 to 30 in good health and CMV-seropositive.

V usage is TRBV5-8 and J usage is TRBJ2-7, with TRBD1 matching 7 bases. The J segment lost 3 bases and the V segment lost 0 bases, leaving 9 bases of the junction unmatched. The CDR3 loop spans 16 amino acids. The germline CDR1 and CDR2 sequences are SGHTS and YDEGEE. The CDR3, as DNA: TGTGCCAGCAGCTTGGATGGGACAGCTAACGTCTACGAGCAGTACTTC. Residues: CASSLDGTANVYEQYF. Together with reference TRBV5-8 and TRBJ2-7, the CDR3 gives the full variable domain: EAGVTQSPTHLIKTRGQQATLRCSPISGHTSVYWYQQALGLGLQFLLWYDEGEERNRGNFPPRFSGRQFPNYSSELNVNALELEDSALYLCASSLDGTANVYEQYFGPGTRLTVT.

The genes are TRBV6-5 and TRBJ2-7, with D perhaps TRBD1 (6 bases). CDR1 MNHEY and CDR2 SVGAGI come from the germline V gene. This CDR3 comprises 11 residues. V lost 8 bases and J lost 6, with 11 bases in between. The CDR3 bases are TGTGCCAGCGCGGCAGGGGCCGAGCAGTACTTC. This encodes CASAAGAEQYF.

V usage is TRBV19 and J usage is TRBJ2-5, with D possibly matching TRBD1 (5 bases). Near its end, the DNA agrees better with TRBJ2-7, so the J call may be wrong. Germline-derived CDR1 and CDR2 are LNHDA and SQIVND (reference sequence). The CDR3 contains 16 residues. The CDR3 nucleotides are TGTGCCACTAAATTCAGTTCAGGGTCCCTCTCCTACGAGCAGTACTTC. This gives the protein CATKFSSGSLSYEQYF.

The count of this clone is one. The chain is built from TRBV6-6 and TRBJ1-2, with 7 bases matching TRBD1. The germline V gene encodes CDR1 MNHNY and CDR2 SVGAGI (reference sequence). V was clipped by 6 bases and J by 6 bases; unmatched bases: 7. CDR3 length: 13 amino acids. CDR3 amino acids: CASRPTGFHGYTF. The CDR3 DNA follows: TGTGCCAGCAGACCGACAGGGTTCCATGGCTACACCTTC.

This chain connects TRBV19 to TRBJ1-1; D unresolved. The CDR3 extends over 13 amino acids. V shed 2 bases and J shed 3 bases, with 7 bases lying between them. Germline CDR1 is LNHDA and CDR2 is SQIVND (reference sequence). CDR3 residues: CASSISRDTEAFF. Here the CDR3 DNA reads TGTGCCAGTAGTATATCAAGAGACACTGAAGCTTTCTTT.

The chain combines TRBV25-1 with TRBJ2-7, with unresolved D. The CDR3 sequence is 14 residues long. Trimming pared 1 base from V and 0 bases from J, leaving 7 bases between. Germline V CDR1 and CDR2: MGHDK, SYGVNS. The CDR3 DNA reads TGTGCCAGCAGTGAATCAACATACTCCTACGAGCAGTACTTC. As protein: CASSESTYSYEQYF.

V and J are TRBV7-6 and TRBJ2-3, with D hard to call. The CDR3 runs 12 residues. Germline CDR1 is SGHVS and CDR2 is FNYEAQ. Deletions cut 5 bases from V and 6 bases from J, with 9 bases between. CDR3 sequence (DNA): TGTGCCAGCAGCCCCCGTTCGGATACGCAGTATTTT. Encoded protein: CASSPRSDTQYF.

The rearrangement joins TRBV7-2 to TRBJ2-2; TRBD2 aligns across 8 bases. This CDR3 has 15 residues. Per the germline V gene, CDR1 is SGHTA and CDR2 is FQGNSA. V was clipped by 3 bases and J by 4 bases; unmatched bases: 4. The DNA of the CDR3 is TGTGCCAGCAGCTTCGGACTAGCAGGCACCGGGGAGCTGTTTTTT. Its protein product is CASSFGLAGTGELFF.

CDR3 coding DNA: TGTGCCAGCAGCTTCAACCGGGACAGGGTCGAACCTAGCACTGAAGCTTTCTTT. Translated: CASSFNRDRVEPSTEAFF. This chain connects TRBV11-1 to TRBJ1-1; 9 bases match TRBD1. Germline CDR1 is SGHAT and CDR2 is FQDESV (reference sequence). The CDR3 is 18 amino acids. J lost 4 bases, V lost 3 bases, and 15 bases had no gene match.

This sequence joins TRBV19 and TRBJ1-4, with D hard to call. Between the trimmed V and J ends, which lost 0 bases and 4 bases, there was a span of 9 bases. The CDR3 is 15 residues long. CDR1 LNHDA and CDR2 SQIVND come from the germline V gene (reference sequence). The chain's CDR3 is CASSIDRGINEKLFF. CDR3 nucleotide sequence: TGTGCCAGTAGTATAGATCGAGGGATTAATGAAAAACTGTTTTTT.